The 17 T cell receptor beta chains in this list originate from one sample, sequenced in a study of HIV-infected patients and healthy controls (dated 2014 in TCRdb). Whole blood was used without cell fractionation, so the repertoire reflected all unsorted peripheral T cells. To prepare the library, 5' RACE was applied. Sequencing used an Illumina MiSeq. SuperScript III was used to reverse transcribe 500 ng RNA with primers targeting the alpha and beta constant regions. Alpha and beta chain libraries were generated separately via chain-specific third strand synthesis with multiplexing indices. The raw public reads went through TCRdb reprocessing: fastp at Q25, MiXCR clone calling, in-frame beta chains kept. Each CDR3 protein appears once, grouped with its most common genes and DNA. The sample table holds thousands of distinct CDR3 sequences, of which about 9.4% were seen once. The top ten hold approximately 15% of the sample.

The sequenced sample was blood, obtained before antiretroviral therapy. The receptors here all came from an adult with HIV infection.

This clonotype is labeled medium-sized. The chain carries TRBV20-1 and TRBJ2-5; 7 bases align to TRBD2. The CDR3 loop spans 13 amino acids. With 6 bases clipped from V and 3 bases from J, the junction kept 7 bases outside the gene matches. Germline CDR1 DFQATT, CDR2 SNEGSKA (reference sequence). The CDR3 protein is CSAAGRPKETQYF. The CDR3 nucleotides read TGCAGTGCAGCGGGACGTCCTAAAGAGACCCAGTACTTC.

This clonotype rates as medium-sized. The chain combines TRBV9 with TRBJ2-7; no firm D call. The CDR3 has 13 amino acids. Germline CDR1 SGDLS, CDR2 YYNGEE. V lost 4 bases, J lost 2 bases, and 10 bases lay in between. The CDR3 DNA is TGTGCCAGCAGCCCTGGGGTCGCCTACGAGCAGTACTTC. Residues: CASSPGVAYEQYF.

This clonotype was observed many times. This chain uses TRBV2 with TRBJ1-1, with D possibly being TRBD1 (5 bases). The CDR3 is made up of 13 amino acids. Germline values: CDR1 SNHLY, CDR2 FYNNEI. Trimming cost V 11 bases and J 1 base, with 14 bases left between them. The chain's CDR3 is CAGGNSRNTEAFF. The CDR3 DNA follows: TGTGCCGGGGGTAACAGCAGGAACACTGAAGCTTTCTTT.

This clonotype was seen at least ten times. The chain links TRBV4-1 to TRBJ2-5, with 9 bases fitting TRBD1. CDR3 length: 16 residues. Germline V lookup: CDR1 MGHRA, CDR2 YSYEKL. The V segment lost 1 base and the J segment 7 bases; nucleotides outside the gene matches: 10. The CDR3 DNA sequence: TGCGCCAGCAGCCAAGTCGGGACAGGGACCTCTGGGACCCAGTACTTC. Translation: CASSQVGTGTSGTQYF.

This clonotype was counted at least ten times. V usage is TRBV28 and J usage is TRBJ1-2; 7 positions match TRBD1. V dropped 3 bases and J dropped 6; count of bases not matched to a gene: 4. The CDR3 is made up of 13 amino acids. Germline CDR1 and CDR2: MDHEN and SYDVKM. The CDR3 region has the DNA TGTGCCAGCAGTTTTCTCGGGACAGATGGCTACACCTTC. Encoded protein: CASSFLGTDGYTF.

This clonotype ranks as medium-sized (0.01 to 0.1%). The chain carries TRBV15 and TRBJ1-2; possible D gene TRBD1, 5 bases. Trimming stripped 5 bases from V and 2 bases from J, with 18 bases between. The CDR3 runs to 16 residues. CDR1 and CDR2 from the germline V gene are LNHNV and YYDKDF (reference sequence). This CDR3 reads CATSPDWGGGNYGYTF. In DNA form, the CDR3 reads TGTGCCACCAGCCCAGATTGGGGGGGTGGGAACTATGGCTACACCTTC.

This clonotype has more than one count but fewer than ten. The chain employs TRBV28 and TRBJ1-1; 9 bases are a match to TRBD1. The CDR3 has 13 amino acids. V shed 5 bases and J 7 bases; nucleotides not matched to a gene: 5. The germline V gene encodes CDR1 MDHEN and CDR2 SYDVKM. CDR3: CASSHRGQVEAFF. The CDR3 region has the DNA TGTGCCAGCAGTCACAGGGGGCAGGTTGAAGCTTTCTTT.

This clonotype is medium-sized in the sample. The chain couples TRBV6-5 to TRBJ2-7, with D hard to call. The CDR3 is made up of 14 amino acids. CDR1 MNHEY and CDR2 SVGAGI come from the germline V gene. Trimming pared 4 bases from V and 1 base from J, leaving 11 bases between. The CDR3 region is CASSSPGLSYEQYF. CDR3 coding DNA: TGTGCCAGCAGTTCGCCAGGTTTATCCTACGAGCAGTACTTC.

This clonotype is termed medium-sized. The CDR3 spells CASSLSTSGYEQYF. The CDR3 DNA reads as TGTGCCAGCAGTTTATCGACTAGCGGGTACGAGCAGTACTTC. The chain is built from TRBV27 and TRBJ2-7; 10 nucleotides align to TRBD2. Germline V gives CDR1 MNHEY, CDR2 SMNVEV (reference sequence). This CDR3 is built from 14 residues. With 0 bases clipped from V and 4 bases from J, the junction kept 0 bases outside the gene matches.

This chain connects TRBV28 to TRBJ1-1; the D is unclear. Germline values: CDR1 MDHEN, CDR2 SYDVKM. The V end was cut by 2 bases, the J end by 1 base, with 8 bases between. The CDR3 runs to 14 residues. The CDR3 here is CASSLPESNTEAFF. Here the CDR3 DNA reads TGTGCCAGCAGTTTACCGGAATCGAACACTGAAGCTTTCTTT.

By share, this clonotype ranks as medium-sized. V gene TRBV4-1 combines with J gene TRBJ2-1; 7 nucleotides line up with TRBD1. CDR1 is MGHRA and CDR2 is YSYEKL in the germline V gene. This CDR3 spans 15 amino acids. With 1 base clipped from V and 6 bases from J, the junction kept 6 bases outside the gene matches. Here the CDR3 DNA reads TGCGCCAGCAGCCAAGGGGGACAGAGTTTCAATGAGCAGTTCTTC. It encodes CASSQGGQSFNEQFF.

This clonotype was detected ten times or more. This rearrangement joins TRBV20-1 to TRBJ1-5; a weak D match, TRBD1 (5 bases). Deletions cut 2 bases from V and 1 base from J, with 9 bases between. The germline gives CDR1 DFQATT, CDR2 SNEGSKA (reference sequence). The CDR3 contains 14 residues. Written as DNA, the CDR3 is TGCAGTGCTAGATTGGGGGGGAGCAATCAGCCCCAGCATTTT. Its protein product is CSARLGGSNQPQHF.

This clonotype was seen repeatedly, ten times or more. This chain connects TRBV6-5 to TRBJ2-3; no definite D call. Germline-derived CDR1 and CDR2 are MNHEY and SVGAGI. The CDR3 totals 15 residues. V shed 6 bases and J shed 2 bases, with 15 bases lying between them. The CDR3 DNA reads as TGTGCCAGCAGCCTCGGCGGCTTTGACACAGATACGCAGTATTTT. Translating gives CASSLGGFDTDTQYF.

This clonotype appeared many times. V is TRBV28 and J is TRBJ2-7; D perhaps matches TRBD1 (5 bases). Germline V CDR1 and CDR2: MDHEN, SYDVKM. V lost 3 bases to trimming and J lost 3 bases, with 12 bases between them. The CDR3 covers 14 residues. CDR3 in amino acids: CASSFGQPHYEQYF. DNA for the CDR3: TGTGCCAGCAGTTTTGGACAACCCCACTACGAGCAGTACTTC. Together with reference TRBV28 and TRBJ2-7, the CDR3 gives the full variable domain: DVKVTQSSRYLVKRTGEKVFLECVQDMDHENMFWYRQDPGLGLRLIYFSYDVKMKEKGDIPEGYSVSREKKERFSLILESASTNQTSMYLCASSFGQPHYEQYFGPGTRLTVT.

This clonotype is medium-sized (0.01 to 0.1%) by share. V and J are TRBV4-1 and TRBJ1-1; possibly TRBD1 for D (6 bases). Trimming shortened V by 3 bases and J by 5 bases, and 10 bases separated the two germline ends. Germline CDR1 and CDR2: MGHRA and YSYEKL. The CDR3 covers 13 residues. DNA of the CDR3: TGCGCCAGCAGCCAGGGGGCAAGTACTGAAGCTTTCTTT. The encoded protein is CASSQGASTEAFF.

This clonotype is medium-sized. This chain uses TRBV30 with TRBJ2-2; TRBD1 might be the D (6 bases). The CDR3 has 14 residues. The germline CDR1 and CDR2 sequences are GTSNPN and SVGIG (reference sequence). Trimming shortened V by 1 base and J by 1 base, and 7 bases separated the two germline ends. In DNA form, the CDR3 reads TGTGCCTGGAGTGAGGACAGGAACACCGGGGAGCTGTTTTTT. This codes for CAWSEDRNTGELFF. Supplemented by reference TRBV30 and TRBJ2-2, the full variable domain reads SQTIHQWPATLVQPVGSPLSLECTVEGTSNPNLYWYRQAAGRGLQLLFYSVGIGQISSEVPQNLSASRPQDRQFILSSKKLLLSDSGFYLCAWSEDRNTGELFFGEGSRLTVL.

This clonotype was seen at least ten times. The chain carries TRBV5-1 and TRBJ2-1, with D perhaps TRBD1 or TRBD2 (6 bases each). V was pared by 4 bases and J by 4 bases, with 15 bases between. The CDR3 spans 15 residues. The germline V gene encodes CDR1 SGHRS and CDR2 YFSETQ. The CDR3 DNA is TGCGCCAGCAGCCCGGGGGCTGCATTATACAATGAGCAGTTCTTC. Translating gives CASSPGAALYNEQFF. The whole variable domain, filled in from reference TRBV5-1 and TRBJ2-1, reads KAGVTQTPRYLIKTRGQQVTLSCSPISGHRSVSWYQQTPGQGLQFLFEYFSETQRNKGNFPGRFSGRQFSNSRSEMNVSTLELGDSALYLCASSPGAALYNEQFFGPGTRLTVL.